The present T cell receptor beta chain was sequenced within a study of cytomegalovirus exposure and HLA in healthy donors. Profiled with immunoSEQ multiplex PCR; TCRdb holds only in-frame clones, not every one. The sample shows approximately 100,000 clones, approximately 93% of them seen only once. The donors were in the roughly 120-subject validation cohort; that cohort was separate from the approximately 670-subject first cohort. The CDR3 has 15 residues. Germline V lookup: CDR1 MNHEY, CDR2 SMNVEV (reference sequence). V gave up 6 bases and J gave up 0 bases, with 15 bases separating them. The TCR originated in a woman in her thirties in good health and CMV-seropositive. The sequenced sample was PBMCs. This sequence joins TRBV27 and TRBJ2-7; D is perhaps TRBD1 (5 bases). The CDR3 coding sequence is TGTGCCAGCAGCCCATGGTCCACAGGCTCCTACGAGCAGTACTTC. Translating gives CASSPWSTGSYEQYF.